These 16 T cell receptor beta chains were sequenced from one sample in a study of T cell responses to AZD1222 COVID-19 vaccine (dated by TCRdb to the early 2020s). Library preparation used the immunoSEQ multiplex PCR assay. Held by TCRdb, this immuneACCESS table contains in-frame sequences only and omits some clones. Under half of the omission traces to an unresolved V gene where checked; the cause of the rest is unknown. This sample's clone table shows 150,000 or so clones. Roughly 2% of the sample comes from the top ten. The time point label corresponds to: baseline before first vaccination. The sequencing input was peripheral blood. The receptors were gathered from an adult in good health.

This chain uses TRBV4-1 with TRBJ1-1; D is ambiguous. Between the trimmed V and J ends, which lost 1 base and 5 bases, there was a span of 14 bases. Per germline, CDR1 MGHRA and CDR2 YSYEKL. This CDR3 region has 15 residues. CDR3 region: CASSQVSRLGTEAFF. The CDR3 bases are TGCGCCAGCAGCCAAGTTTCCCGGCTAGGGACTGAAGCTTTCTTT.

Turning to this clone: The germline gene is not matched at one end of the junction; a read error may be the cause. The chain links TRBV19 to TRBJ2-3; 14 nucleotides agree with TRBD2. This CDR3 contains 14 residues. The germline CDR1 and CDR2 sequences are LNHDA and SQIVND (reference sequence). CDR3 in DNA: TGTGCCAGTAGCACCGGGACTAGCGGGGGTACCGCTCAGTTT. As protein: CASSTGTSGGTAQF.

The CDR3 sequence: CASLAGGDTQYF. The CDR3 DNA reads TGCGCCAGCCTAGCGGGGGGGGATACGCAGTATTTT. The chain carries TRBV10-2 and TRBJ2-3; 12 bases fit TRBD2. From germline, CDR1 is WSHSY and CDR2 SAAADI. J gave up 6 bases and V 8 bases, and 0 bases lay outside the gene matches. The CDR3 loop spans 12 amino acids.

V is TRBV7-6 and J is TRBJ1-2; possibly TRBD1 for D (6 bases). CDR1 is SGHVS, CDR2 FNYEAQ, per germline. The V gene lost 5 bases and the J gene lost 1 base, with 14 bases spanning the gap. The CDR3 runs to 15 residues. The DNA of the CDR3 is TGTGCCAGCAGCCCCCGGGGGGGCATTAACTATGGCTACACCTTC. As protein: CASSPRGGINYGYTF.

The chain joins TRBV7-2 to TRBJ1-2; the D gene is possibly TRBD1 (5 bases). Trimming removed 3 bases from V and 1 base from J, with 15 bases in between. The CDR3 length is 16 residues. Germline CDR1 is SGHTA and CDR2 is FQGNSA. CDR3: CASSFSVGQGNYGYTF. The CDR3 DNA reads TGTGCCAGCAGCTTTTCGGTCGGGCAGGGTAACTATGGCTACACCTTC. Looking up the rest from reference TRBV7-2 and TRBJ1-2 gives the full variable domain: GAGVSQSPSNKVTEKGKDVELRCDPISGHTALYWYRQSLGQGLEFLIYFQGNSAPDKSGLPSDRFSAERTGGSVSTLTIQRTQQEDSAVYLCASSFSVGQGNYGYTFGSGTRLTVV.

The rearrangement links TRBV15 to TRBJ2-6; 7 positions agree with TRBD1. CDR3 length: 17 amino acids. Germline loops: CDR1 LNHNV, CDR2 YYDKDF (reference sequence). Trimming at V came to 3 bases and at J to 2 bases, leaving 7 bases not matched to a gene. This chain's CDR3 is CATSRATGTAGANVLTF. For the CDR3, the DNA is TGTGCCACCAGCAGGGCCACCGGGACAGCTGGGGCCAACGTCCTGACTTTC.

V and J are TRBV27 and TRBJ1-1; D perhaps matches TRBD1 (6 bases). The CDR3 has 13 residues. In germline, CDR1 is MNHEY, CDR2 SMNVEV (reference sequence). With 6 bases removed from V and 0 bases from J, the gap between germline ends came to 8 bases. CDR3 protein: CASRQGMNTEAFF. The CDR3 DNA is TGTGCCAGCAGACAGGGTATGAACACTGAAGCTTTCTTT.

The rearrangement links TRBV2 to TRBJ1-1; D is perhaps TRBD1 (5 bases). There are 13 residues in the CDR3. Germline assignment: CDR1 SNHLY and CDR2 FYNNEI. Trimming stripped 7 bases from V and 0 bases from J, with 9 bases between. CDR3 DNA: TGTGCCAGCATTTTGACAGTGAACACTGAAGCTTTCTTT. This encodes CASILTVNTEAFF.

The V gene is TRBV5-1, the J gene TRBJ1-1; D not resolved. The ends were cut back, 0 bases at V and 4 bases at J, with 16 bases in the middle. CDR3 length equals 16 residues. Germline loops: CDR1 SGHRS, CDR2 YFSETQ. The CDR3 sequence: CASSLAGVVWGTEAFF. The CDR3, as DNA: TGCGCCAGCAGCTTGGCCGGGGTGGTTTGGGGCACTGAAGCTTTCTTT.

The genes are TRBV2 and TRBJ1-5; D may be TRBD1 (5 bases). The CDR3 length is 13 residues. Between the trimmed V and J ends, which lost 3 bases and 5 bases, there was a span of 8 bases. Germline lookup yields CDR1 SNHLY and CDR2 FYNNEI. The CDR3 DNA sequence: TGTGCCAGCAGTGAGGGGGTTTATCAGCCCCAGCATTTT. This codes for CASSEGVYQPQHF.

This chain joins TRBV11-2 and TRBJ2-1; 9 bases match TRBD2. CDR3 length equals 19 residues. Per the germline V gene, CDR1 is SGHAT and CDR2 is FQNNGV. Trimming removed 5 bases from V and 7 bases from J; junction bases left unmatched: 21. CDR3 nucleotide sequence: TGTGCCAGCAGCCGAGGGGTATCGTGGCGGGGGGGCGAAAGGAATGAGCAGTTCTTC. Its translation: CASSRGVSWRGGERNEQFF.

This chain uses TRBV5-4 with TRBJ1-2, with D hard to call. CDR1 and CDR2 (germline): SGHNT, YYREEE (reference sequence). V was shortened by 4 bases and J by 0 bases, with 10 bases between the two germline ends. The CDR3 loop spans 14 amino acids. CDR3 nucleotides: TGTGCCAGCAGCCGCCCGCTAGCTAACTATGGCTACACCTTC. Translation: CASSRPLANYGYTF.

V gene TRBV19 combines with J gene TRBJ1-3; no clear D. Germline CDR1 reads LNHDA; CDR2 reads SQIVND (reference sequence). CDR3 length: 15 residues. The germline V and J ends were trimmed by 0 bases and 0 bases, with 6 bases remaining between them. Here the CDR3 DNA reads TGTGCCAGTAGTATAGAACCGAACTCTGGAAACACCATATATTTT. Encoded protein: CASSIEPNSGNTIYF.

The chain uses TRBV7-9 and TRBJ1-2; the match to TRBD1 covers 9 bases. Germline V CDR1 and CDR2: SEHNR, FQNEAQ (reference sequence). This CDR3 region has 16 residues. V trimming: 4 bases; J trimming: 6 bases; junction bases outside the gene matches: 12. CDR3 sequence reads: CASSYGTGGAGDGYTF. CDR3 coding DNA: TGTGCCAGCAGCTACGGAACAGGGGGCGCCGGGGATGGCTACACCTTC.

The chain recombines TRBV11-2 with TRBJ1-2, with D possibly TRBD1 on 6 matching bases. CDR3 length: 15 residues. V lost 3 bases to trimming and J lost 0 bases, with 11 bases between them. The germline gives CDR1 SGHAT, CDR2 FQNNGV. The CDR3 DNA sequence: TGTGCCAGCAGCTTGCGAGGGGGACCTAACTATGGCTACACCTTC. Residues: CASSLRGGPNYGYTF.

The chain combines TRBV28 with TRBJ2-2; 11 bases are shared with TRBD1. Trimming took 2 bases from V and 6 from J; bases not matched to a gene: 2. The CDR3 is 15 residues long. Germline V CDR1 and CDR2: MDHEN, SYDVKM. The CDR3: CASSLGQGAAGELFF. The CDR3 nucleotides are TGTGCCAGCAGTTTAGGACAGGGGGCAGCCGGGGAGCTGTTTTTT.